These 15 T cell receptor beta chains came from one sample sequenced in a study of T cell changes during pregnancy in multiple sclerosis. TCRdb keeps only in-frame clones here, not all; method: immunoSEQ multiplex PCR. The data hold approximately 60,000 clones, with 90% observed a single time. The specimen comprised peripheral blood, sampled in the third trimester of pregnancy. The receptors stem from a female donor in good health, enrolled as a control in a pregnancy study.

This clone appeared a single time. The chain couples TRBV4-3 to TRBJ2-7; no definite D call. CDR1 and CDR2 (germline): LGHNA, YSLEER. CDR3 length: 14 amino acids. V was pared by 0 bases and J by 3 bases, with 9 bases between. CDR3 loop: CASSQEETHYEQYF. The CDR3 DNA reads as TGCGCCAGCAGCCAAGAGGAGACTCACTACGAGCAGTACTTC.

Written as DNA, the CDR3 is TGTGCCAGCAGCCCCGGCGGCCCAGATACGCAGTATTTT. Amino acid sequence: CASSPGGPDTQYF. The chain uses TRBV14 and TRBJ2-3; D is unclear. Germline-derived CDR1 and CDR2 are SGHDN and FVKESK. Trimming stripped 4 bases from V and 4 bases from J, with 9 bases between. This CDR3 region has 13 residues.

This clone has only a few counts. The rearrangement links TRBV30 to TRBJ1-1; tentatively, D is TRBD1 (6 bases). CDR1 GTSNPN and CDR2 SVGIG come from the germline V gene (reference sequence). The CDR3 covers 15 residues. V was clipped by 2 bases and J by 1 base, with 14 bases between them. CDR3 coding DNA: TGTGCCTGGAGTCCGCCTGACAGGCAGAACACTGAAGCTTTCTTT. This codes for CAWSPPDRQNTEAFF.

The CDR3 DNA follows: TGCGCCAGCAGCTTGGTCAGGGGAACGCCCGGGGAGCTGTTTTTT. This translates into CASSLVRGTPGELFF. This chain uses TRBV5-1 with TRBJ2-2, with a weak D call TRBD1 (6 bases). The CDR3 totals 15 residues. The germline V gene has CDR1 SGHRS and CDR2 YFSETQ. V was pared by 0 bases and J by 6 bases, with 12 bases between.

The rearrangement joins TRBV19 to TRBJ2-3; 10 bases line up with TRBD1. V was pared by 8 bases and J by 0 bases, with 2 bases of the junction left unmatched. The germline gives CDR1 LNHDA, CDR2 SQIVND (reference sequence). This CDR3 has 14 amino acids. The CDR3 sequence: CASSDRGSTDTQYF. CDR3 nucleotides: TGTGCCAGTTCGGACAGGGGGAGCACAGATACGCAGTATTTT.

V usage is TRBV4-3 and J usage is TRBJ2-1; no definite D call. Germline CDR1 reads LGHNA; CDR2 reads YSLEER. CDR3 length equals 13 residues. The V and J ends lost 0 bases and 9 bases respectively, with 9 bases between them. Here the CDR3 reads CASSQDRYLEQFF. As DNA, the CDR3 is TGCGCCAGCAGCCAAGATCGGTATCTTGAGCAGTTCTTC.

This chain joins TRBV27 and TRBJ2-1, with TRBD2 identical over 10 bases. The CDR3 loop spans 15 amino acids. J was trimmed by 10 bases and V by 4 bases; bases with no gene match: 10. Germline CDR1 and CDR2: MNHEY and SMNVEV (reference sequence). DNA of the CDR3: TGTGCCAGCAGTTATCTAGCGGGGGTCGACCGGGAGCAGTTCTTC. Its translation is CASSYLAGVDREQFF.

This clone was detected once. This chain's CDR3 is CASSSRHTHYGYTF. CDR3 nucleotides: TGTGCCAGCAGCTCCCGCCACACCCACTATGGCTACACCTTC. The rearrangement uses TRBV7-2 and TRBJ1-2; D is undetermined. CDR1 and CDR2 (germline): SGHTA, FQGNSA. Trimming shortened V by 4 bases and J by 3 bases, and 12 bases separated the two germline ends. The CDR3 consists of 14 residues.

This sequence joins TRBV21-1 and TRBJ2-7; whether TRBD2, the table's D call, matches the DNA was not checked. TRBV21-1 is noted as a pseudogene. The length of the CDR3 is 18 residues. The CDR3 is CASSKSALAGGPRYEQYF. Written as DNA, the CDR3 is TGTGCCAGCAGCAAATCGGCACTAGCGGGAGGGCCGAGGTACGAGCAGTACTTC.

The chain recombines TRBV19 with TRBJ1-1; maybe TRBD1 (6 bases). Germline assignment: CDR1 LNHDA and CDR2 SQIVND (reference sequence). The CDR3 has 14 amino acids. Trimming cost V 3 bases and J 0 bases, with 8 bases left between them. CDR3 sequence: CASSITGMNTEAFF. The CDR3, as DNA: TGTGCCAGTAGTATCACAGGGATGAACACTGAAGCTTTCTTT.

This sequence joins TRBV19 and TRBJ2-1; 8 nucleotides line up with TRBD2. Per germline, CDR1 LNHDA and CDR2 SQIVND (reference sequence). The CDR3 runs to 13 residues. V was pared by 10 bases and J by 9 bases, with 11 bases of the junction left unmatched. CDR3 protein: CATTIMAGGEQFF. In DNA form, the CDR3 reads TGTGCCACCACGATCATGGCGGGAGGTGAGCAGTTCTTC.

The chain combines TRBV6-5 with TRBJ1-2; D not certain. The CDR3 totals 13 residues. Deletions cut 0 bases from V and 7 bases from J, with 9 bases between. Looked up from germline, CDR1 is MNHEY and CDR2 is SVGAGI. The CDR3 coding sequence is TGTGCCAGCAGTTACTCGCCGGGAGTTGGCTACACCTTC. This gives the protein CASSYSPGVGYTF.

The J gene is TRBJ1-3, the V gene TRBV25-1; TRBD1 is a possible D gene (5 bases). Per germline, CDR1 MGHDK and CDR2 SYGVNS. This CDR3 has 16 residues. Trimming shortened V by 3 bases and J by 0 bases, and 12 bases separated the two germline ends. In nucleotides, the CDR3 is TGTGCCAGCAGTGACCCTGGGGGGAGCTCTGGAAACACCATATATTTT. Its translation: CASSDPGGSSGNTIYF.

V usage is TRBV2 and J usage is TRBJ1-2; unclear D gene. Between the trimmed V and J ends, which lost 1 base and 2 bases, there was a span of 8 bases. From germline, CDR1 is SNHLY and CDR2 FYNNEI. The CDR3 is 14 residues long. The CDR3: CASSEDGGNYGYTF. CDR3 DNA: TGTGCCAGCAGTGAAGACGGCGGCAACTATGGCTACACCTTC.

V and J are TRBV5-6 and TRBJ1-4; 9 bases fit TRBD1. The CDR3 has 14 amino acids. Germline V gives CDR1 SGHDT, CDR2 YYEEEE. The ends lost 5 bases at V and 5 bases at J; junction bases unmatched: 4. The CDR3 reads CASRTGTGNEKLFF. CDR3 bases: TGTGCCAGCAGGACCGGGACAGGGAATGAAAAACTGTTTTTT.